This paragraph reports one T cell receptor (beta chain). The antigen remains unidentified. The data belong to a study of blood T cells in healthy people across ages. The CDR3 totals 20 residues. Germline V gene sequence: CDR1 MNHNS, CDR2 SASEGT. Alongside a J-beta primer mix, a sample-barcoded 5' primer served in a second PCR lasting about 7 to 12 cycles. One entry per CDR3 protein, called by TCRdb with MiXCR from the 5' RACE reads. This sample has more than 1 million distinct CDR3 sequences, with around 43% found just once. General study findings and limits: Diversity estimates drawn from one million T cells were deemed underestimates.

This chain connects TRBV6-1 to TRBJ2-7; tentatively, D is TRBD1 (6 bases). The J call is in doubt because the DNA end fits TRBJ2-5 better. Specimen: blood. This clonotype originated in a woman aged 55-69 years in good health. The CDR3 DNA follows: TGTGCCAGCAGTGAGAACTACTTTGGACAGTTCACCGGATCACAAGAGACCCAGTACTTC. Its protein is CASSENYFGQFTGSQETQYF.